This T cell receptor (beta chain) appears in the sequencing data of a study of blood T cells in healthy people across ages. Study-level findings and limits: Diversity of TCR beta per million T cells declined in a roughly linear way with age.

The use of a sample-barcoded 5' primer and a J-beta primer mix characterized a second PCR of roughly 6 to 12 cycles. A single record per CDR3 protein comes from TCRdb applying MiXCR to the 5' RACE reads. The table records about 680,000 distinct CDR3 sequences, 49% of them present only once. Concerning this clonotype: As yet, its antigen is unknown.

Germline V gene lookup returns CDR1 SQVTM and CDR2 ANQGSEA. V lost 3 bases and J lost 1; bases outside the gene matches: 6. CDR3 length: 17 amino acids. The V gene is TRBV29-1, the J gene TRBJ2-3; 14 bases are shared with TRBD2. This TCR came from an older woman in good health. The sample was blood. CDR3 sequence reads: CSVDGRLAGGGTDTQYF. DNA for the CDR3: TGCAGCGTTGATGGACGACTAGCGGGAGGGGGCACAGATACGCAGTATTTT.